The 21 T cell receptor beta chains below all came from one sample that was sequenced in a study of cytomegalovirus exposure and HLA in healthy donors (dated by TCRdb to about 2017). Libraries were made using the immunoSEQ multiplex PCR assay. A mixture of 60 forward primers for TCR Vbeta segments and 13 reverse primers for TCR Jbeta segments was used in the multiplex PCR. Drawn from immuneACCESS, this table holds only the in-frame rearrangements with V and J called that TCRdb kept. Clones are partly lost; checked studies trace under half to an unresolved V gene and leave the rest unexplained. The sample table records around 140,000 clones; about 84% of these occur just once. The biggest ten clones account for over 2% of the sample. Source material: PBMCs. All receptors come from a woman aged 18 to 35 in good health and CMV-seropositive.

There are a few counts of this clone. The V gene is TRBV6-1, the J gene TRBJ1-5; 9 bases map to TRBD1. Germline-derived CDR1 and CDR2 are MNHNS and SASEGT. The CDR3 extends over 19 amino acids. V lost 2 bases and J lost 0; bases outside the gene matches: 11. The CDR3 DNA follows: TGTGCCAGCAGTGAAAAACCCGGGACAGGGTTTCTTAGCAATCAGCCCCAGCATTTT. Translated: CASSEKPGTGFLSNQPQHF.

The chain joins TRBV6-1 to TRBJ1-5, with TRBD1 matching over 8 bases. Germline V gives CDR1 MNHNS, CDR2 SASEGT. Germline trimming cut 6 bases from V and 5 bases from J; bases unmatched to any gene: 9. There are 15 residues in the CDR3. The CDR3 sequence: CASRTPGGPDQPQHF. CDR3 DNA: TGTGCCAGCAGGACTCCAGGGGGCCCGGATCAGCCCCAGCATTTT.

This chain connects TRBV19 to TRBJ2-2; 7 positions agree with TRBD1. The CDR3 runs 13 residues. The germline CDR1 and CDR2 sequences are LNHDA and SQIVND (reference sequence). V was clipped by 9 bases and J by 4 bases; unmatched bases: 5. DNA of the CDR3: TGTGCCAGCCGACAGGGAACCACCGGGGAGCTGTTTTTT. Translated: CASRQGTTGELFF.

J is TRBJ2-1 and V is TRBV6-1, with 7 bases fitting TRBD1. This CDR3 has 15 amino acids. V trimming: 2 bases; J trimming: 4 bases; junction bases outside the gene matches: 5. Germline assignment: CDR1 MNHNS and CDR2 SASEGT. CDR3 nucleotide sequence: TGTGCCAGCAGTGAAATACAGGGGAGTTACAATGAGCAGTTCTTC. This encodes CASSEIQGSYNEQFF.

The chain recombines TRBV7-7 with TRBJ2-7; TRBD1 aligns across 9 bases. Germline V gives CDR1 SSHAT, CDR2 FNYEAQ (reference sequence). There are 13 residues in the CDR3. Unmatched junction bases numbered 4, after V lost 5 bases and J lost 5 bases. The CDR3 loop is CASSTGTGHEQYF. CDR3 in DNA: TGTGCCAGCAGCACCGGGACAGGGCACGAGCAGTACTTC.

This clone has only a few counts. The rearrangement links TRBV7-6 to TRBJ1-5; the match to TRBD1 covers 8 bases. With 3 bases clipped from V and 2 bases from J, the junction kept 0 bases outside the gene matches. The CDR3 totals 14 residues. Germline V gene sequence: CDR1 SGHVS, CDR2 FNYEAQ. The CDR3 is CASSLTGGNQPQHF. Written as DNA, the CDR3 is TGTGCCAGCAGCTTGACAGGGGGCAATCAGCCCCAGCATTTT.

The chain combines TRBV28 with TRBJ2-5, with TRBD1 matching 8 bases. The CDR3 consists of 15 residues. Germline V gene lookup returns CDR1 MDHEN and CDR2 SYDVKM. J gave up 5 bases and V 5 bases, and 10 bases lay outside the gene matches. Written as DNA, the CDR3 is TGTGCCAGCAGTCCCCCCCAGGGGGCGGAGGAGACCCAGTACTTC. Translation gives CASSPPQGAEETQYF.

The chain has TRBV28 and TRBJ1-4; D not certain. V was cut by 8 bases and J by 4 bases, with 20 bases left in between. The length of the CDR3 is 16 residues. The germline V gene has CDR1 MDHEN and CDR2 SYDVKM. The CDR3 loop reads CASGVRPNRGNEKLFF. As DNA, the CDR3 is TGTGCCAGCGGGGTTCGTCCGAATCGGGGTAATGAAAAACTGTTTTTT.

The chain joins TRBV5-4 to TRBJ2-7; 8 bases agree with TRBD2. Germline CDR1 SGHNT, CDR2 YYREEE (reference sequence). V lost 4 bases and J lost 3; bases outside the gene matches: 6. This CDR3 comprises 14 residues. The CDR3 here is CASSPGGRLYEQYF. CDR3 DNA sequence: TGTGCCAGCAGCCCGGGGGGGCGGCTCTACGAGCAGTACTTC.

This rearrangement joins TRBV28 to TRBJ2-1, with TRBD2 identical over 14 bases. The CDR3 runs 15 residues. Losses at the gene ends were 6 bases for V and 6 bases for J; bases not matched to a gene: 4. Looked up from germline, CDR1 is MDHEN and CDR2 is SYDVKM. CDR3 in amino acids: CASSPTSGGVNEQFF. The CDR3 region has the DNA TGTGCCAGCAGCCCGACTAGCGGGGGGGTCAATGAGCAGTTCTTC. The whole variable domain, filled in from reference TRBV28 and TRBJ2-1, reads DVKVTQSSRYLVKRTGEKVFLECVQDMDHENMFWYRQDPGLGLRLIYFSYDVKMKEKGDIPEGYSVSREKKERFSLILESASTNQTSMYLCASSPTSGGVNEQFFGPGTRLTVL.

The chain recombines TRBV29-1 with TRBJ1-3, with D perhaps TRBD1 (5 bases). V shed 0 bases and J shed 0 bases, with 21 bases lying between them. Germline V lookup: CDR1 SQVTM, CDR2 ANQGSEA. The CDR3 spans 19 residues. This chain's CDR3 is CSVEDNWQGLSSSGNTIYF. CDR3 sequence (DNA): TGCAGCGTTGAAGATAATTGGCAGGGCTTGTCAAGCTCTGGAAACACCATATATTTT.

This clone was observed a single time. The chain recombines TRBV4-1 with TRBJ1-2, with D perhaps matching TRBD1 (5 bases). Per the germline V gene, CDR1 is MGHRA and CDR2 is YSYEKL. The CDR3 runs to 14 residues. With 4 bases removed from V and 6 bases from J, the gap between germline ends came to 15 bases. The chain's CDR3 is CASSPGLRLDGYTF. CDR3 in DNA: TGCGCCAGCAGCCCGGGACTTAGGCTCGATGGCTACACCTTC.

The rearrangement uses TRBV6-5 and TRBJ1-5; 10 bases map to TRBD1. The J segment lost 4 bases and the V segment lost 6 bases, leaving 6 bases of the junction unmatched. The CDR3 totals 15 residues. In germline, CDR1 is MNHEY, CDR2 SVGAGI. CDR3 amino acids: CASSPDRGHNQPQHF. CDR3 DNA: TGTGCCAGCAGCCCTGACAGGGGGCATAATCAGCCCCAGCATTTT.

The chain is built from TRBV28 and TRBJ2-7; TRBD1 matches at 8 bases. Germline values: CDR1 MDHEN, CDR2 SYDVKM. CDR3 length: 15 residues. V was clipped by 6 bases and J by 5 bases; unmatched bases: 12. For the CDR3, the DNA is TGTGCCAGCAGACCACCAGGGGGCCTGGGCCACGAGCAGTACTTC. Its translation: CASRPPGGLGHEQYF.

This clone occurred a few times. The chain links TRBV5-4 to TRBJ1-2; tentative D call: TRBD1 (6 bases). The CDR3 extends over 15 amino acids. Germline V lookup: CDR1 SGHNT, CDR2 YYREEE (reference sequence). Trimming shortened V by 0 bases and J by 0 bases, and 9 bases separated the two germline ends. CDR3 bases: TGTGCCAGCAGCTTGGAACAGGGTTCTAACTATGGCTACACCTTC. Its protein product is CASSLEQGSNYGYTF.

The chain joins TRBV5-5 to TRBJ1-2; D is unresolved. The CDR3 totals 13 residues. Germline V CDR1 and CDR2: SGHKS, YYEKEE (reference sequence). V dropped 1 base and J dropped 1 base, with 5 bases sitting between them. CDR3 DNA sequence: TGTGCCAGCAGCTTGACAGTTAACTATGGCTACACCTTC. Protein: CASSLTVNYGYTF.

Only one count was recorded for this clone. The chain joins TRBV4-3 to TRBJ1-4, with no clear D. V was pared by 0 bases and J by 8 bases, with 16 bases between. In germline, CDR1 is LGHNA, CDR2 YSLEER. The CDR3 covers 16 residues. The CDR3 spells CASSQDKTHRGEKLFF. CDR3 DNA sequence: TGCGCCAGCAGCCAAGATAAGACTCACCGAGGGGAAAAACTGTTTTTT.

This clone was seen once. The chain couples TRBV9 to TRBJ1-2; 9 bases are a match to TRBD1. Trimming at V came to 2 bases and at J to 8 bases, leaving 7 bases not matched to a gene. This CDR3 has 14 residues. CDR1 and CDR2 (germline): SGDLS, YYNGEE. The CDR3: CASSVAGTGTGYTF. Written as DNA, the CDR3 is TGTGCCAGCAGCGTTGCCGGGACAGGGACCGGCTACACCTTC.

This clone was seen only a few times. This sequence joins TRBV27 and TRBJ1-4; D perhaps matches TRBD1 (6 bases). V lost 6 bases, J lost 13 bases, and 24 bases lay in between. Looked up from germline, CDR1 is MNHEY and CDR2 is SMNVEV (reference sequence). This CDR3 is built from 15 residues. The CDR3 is CASSPGGAGRIGLFF. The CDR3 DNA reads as TGTGCCAGCAGCCCCGGGGGGGCGGGTAGGATTGGACTGTTTTTT. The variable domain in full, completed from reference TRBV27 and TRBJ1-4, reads EAQVTQNPRYLITVTGKKLTVTCSQNMNHEYMSWYRQDPGLGLRQIYYSMNVEVTDKGDVPEGYKVSRKEKRNFPLILESPSPNQTSLYFCASSPGGAGRIGLFFGSGTQLSVL.

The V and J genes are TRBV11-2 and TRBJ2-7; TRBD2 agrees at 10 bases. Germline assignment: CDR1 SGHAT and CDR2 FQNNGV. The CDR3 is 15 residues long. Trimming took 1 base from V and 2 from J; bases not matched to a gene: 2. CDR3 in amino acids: CASSLVAGGTYEQYF. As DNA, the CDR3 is TGTGCCAGCAGCTTAGTAGCGGGGGGAACCTACGAGCAGTACTTC.

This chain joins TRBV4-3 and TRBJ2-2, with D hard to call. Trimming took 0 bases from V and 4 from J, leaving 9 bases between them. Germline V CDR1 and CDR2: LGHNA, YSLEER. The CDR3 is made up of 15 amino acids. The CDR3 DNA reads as TGCGCCAGCAGCCAAGATCTCCTCCCCACCGGGGAGCTGTTTTTT. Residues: CASSQDLLPTGELFF.